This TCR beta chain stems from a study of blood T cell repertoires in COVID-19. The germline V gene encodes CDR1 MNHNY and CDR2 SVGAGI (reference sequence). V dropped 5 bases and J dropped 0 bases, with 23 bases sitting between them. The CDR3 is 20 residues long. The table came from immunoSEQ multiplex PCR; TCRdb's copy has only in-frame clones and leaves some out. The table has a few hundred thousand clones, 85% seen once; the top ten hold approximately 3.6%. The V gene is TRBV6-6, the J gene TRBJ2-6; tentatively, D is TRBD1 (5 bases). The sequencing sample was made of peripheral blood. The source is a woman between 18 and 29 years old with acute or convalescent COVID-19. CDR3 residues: CASSQPRTDTHVSGANVLTF. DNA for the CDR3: TGTGCCAGCAGTCAGCCCCGTACGGACACACACGTCTCTGGGGCCAACGTCCTGACTTTC.